What follows describes a single T cell receptor (beta chain). Repertoires were generated with immunoSEQ multiplex PCR, while TCRdb's copy carries only in-frame clones and drops some. The top ten clones hold 2.5% to 3.5% of a sample with roughly 380,000 clones, more than 85% of them seen once. The data originate from a study of blood T cell repertoires in COVID-19. The overall study: There were acute and convalescent COVID-19 samples, and they came from the United States, Italy and Spain.

V was clipped by 3 bases and J by 0 bases, with 12 bases between them. From germline, CDR1 is SQVTM and CDR2 ANQGSEA. This CDR3 spans 14 amino acids. This clonotype was sampled from a woman in her 30s who had recovered from COVID-19. The chain employs TRBV29-1 and TRBJ2-7; tentative D call: TRBD1 (7 bases). Sequences were obtained from PBMCs or T cells enriched from blood (not recorded which). The CDR3 sequence is CSVERDSNSYEQYF. CDR3 bases: TGCAGCGTTGAGCGGGACAGTAACTCCTACGAGCAGTACTTC.